These 15 T cell receptor beta chains originate from one sample sequenced in a study of cytomegalovirus exposure and HLA in healthy donors. The PCR employed 60 Vbeta primers together with 13 Jbeta primers. Here immunoSEQ multiplex PCR was the method, and the copy in TCRdb shows in-frame clones only, minus some. This table has some 120,000 clones, roughly 80% appearing once. The source material was PBMCs. Receptors originate from a male donor in good health and CMV-seropositive.

This sequence joins TRBV9 and TRBJ2-5, with 15 bases aligning to TRBD2. Germline V CDR1 and CDR2: SGDLS, YYNGEE. V lost 4 bases, J lost 4 bases, and 5 bases stayed unmatched. The CDR3 is made up of 16 amino acids. CDR3 in amino acids: CASSSRTSGRGETQYF. The DNA of the CDR3 is TGTGCCAGCAGCTCACGGACTAGCGGGAGGGGAGAGACCCAGTACTTC.

Notes on this clone: The junction departs from the called germline gene at one end, perhaps through a read error. This rearrangement joins TRBV20-1 to TRBJ1-5; D is unresolved. The length of the CDR3 is 10 residues. The V gene's germline CDR1 is DFQATT and CDR2 SNEGSKA (reference sequence). The CDR3, as DNA: TGCAGTGCTAGTAGGGAGACGCACATTTTT. This codes for CSASRETHIF.

The chain couples TRBV9 to TRBJ2-2; 8 nucleotides line up with TRBD2. The V segment lost 0 bases and the J segment 6 bases; nucleotides outside the gene matches: 4. There are 15 residues in the CDR3. Germline CDR1 reads SGDLS; CDR2 reads YYNGEE. The CDR3 region has the DNA TGTGCCAGCAGCGTAGACGGGAGGGAGTCCGGGGAGCTGTTTTTT. It is translated as CASSVDGRESGELFF. The full variable domain, in which reference TRBV9 and TRBJ2-2 provide the parts outside the CDR3, is DSGVTQTPKHLITATGQRVTLRCSPRSGDLSVYWYQQSLDQGLQFLIQYYNGEERAKGNILERFSAQQFPDLHSELNLSSLELGDSALYFCASSVDGRESGELFFGEGSRLTVL.

The chain joins TRBV5-1 to TRBJ2-6; no clear D. The CDR3 is 13 amino acids. The V gene's germline CDR1 is SGHRS and CDR2 YFSETQ. Trimming cost V 6 bases and J 0 bases, with 4 bases left between them. DNA of the CDR3: TGCGCCAGCACTAGCTCTGGGGCCAACGTCCTGACTTTC. It specifies CASTSSGANVLTF. Full variable domain (outside the CDR3, taken from reference TRBV5-1 and TRBJ2-6): KAGVTQTPRYLIKTRGQQVTLSCSPISGHRSVSWYQQTPGQGLQFLFEYFSETQRNKGNFPGRFSGRQFSNSRSEMNVSTLELGDSALYLCASTSSGANVLTFGAGSRLTVL.

The chain is built from TRBV15 and TRBJ2-7; a possible D gene is TRBD2 (5 bases). The CDR3 loop spans 14 amino acids. Deletions cut 3 bases from V and 7 bases from J, with 16 bases between. Germline CDR1 is LNHNV and CDR2 is YYDKDF (reference sequence). CDR3 in amino acids: CATSRLGKGIEQYF. The DNA of the CDR3 is TGTGCCACCAGCAGGCTCGGGAAAGGGATAGAGCAGTACTTC.

This rearrangement joins TRBV5-1 to TRBJ2-7; tentatively, D is TRBD2 (5 bases). The germline V gene encodes CDR1 SGHRS and CDR2 YFSETQ. With 1 base removed from V and 5 bases from J, the gap between germline ends came to 13 bases. The CDR3 contains 14 residues. DNA for the CDR3: TGCGCCAGCAGCTTGAGGCTCTCCGGGGACGAGCAGTACTTC. Encoded protein: CASSLRLSGDEQYF.

The chain is built from TRBV6-5 and TRBJ2-2; D call uncertain. The CDR3 extends over 13 amino acids. Trimming cost V 5 bases and J 6 bases, with 10 bases left between them. Germline loops: CDR1 MNHEY, CDR2 SVGAGI. In nucleotides, the CDR3 is TGTGCCAGCAGTCAGGTGGTTCCCGGGGAGCTGTTTTTT. Amino acids: CASSQVVPGELFF.

V and J are TRBV27 and TRBJ2-1; 7 positions agree with TRBD2. Trimming cost V 3 bases and J 4 bases; bases outside gene matches: 3. Germline V gene lookup returns CDR1 MNHEY and CDR2 SMNVEV (reference sequence). This CDR3 comprises 14 residues. CDR3 coding DNA: TGTGCCAGCAGTTTTCGGGGGGTTTACAATGAGCAGTTCTTC. Amino acid sequence: CASSFRGVYNEQFF.

The chain employs TRBV9 and TRBJ2-7; maybe TRBD1 (5 bases). V shed 3 bases and J shed 6 bases, with 13 bases lying between them. Germline V gene lookup returns CDR1 SGDLS and CDR2 YYNGEE. CDR3 length: 13 amino acids. This CDR3 reads CASSADSTGEQYF. CDR3 bases: TGTGCCAGCAGCGCAGATTCAACAGGCGAGCAGTACTTC.

V and J are TRBV5-4 and TRBJ2-2, with D possibly matching TRBD1 (5 bases). Looked up from germline, CDR1 is SGHNT and CDR2 is YYREEE (reference sequence). CDR3 length: 15 amino acids. The V gene lost 4 bases and the J gene lost 1 base, with 11 bases spanning the gap. CDR3 sequence: CASSITQGNTGELFF. CDR3 nucleotide sequence: TGTGCCAGCAGCATTACCCAGGGGAACACCGGGGAGCTGTTTTTT.

This chain uses TRBV29-1 with TRBJ2-1; 8 bases match TRBD2. CDR1 SQVTM and CDR2 ANQGSEA come from the germline V gene. With V trimmed by 4 bases and J by 2 bases, 7 bases remained unmatched. This CDR3 contains 15 residues. This CDR3 is CSVVLGRDTYNEQFF. The CDR3 nucleotides are TGCAGCGTTGTTCTCGGGAGGGACACCTACAATGAGCAGTTCTTC.

This CDR3 reads CASSPTPGQGSDNEQFF. The CDR3 DNA is TGTGCCAGCAGCCCCACTCCGGGACAGGGTAGCGACAATGAGCAGTTCTTC. The rearrangement uses TRBV7-2 and TRBJ2-1, with TRBD1 matching over 9 bases. V trimming: 5 bases; J trimming: 5 bases; junction bases outside the gene matches: 13. Germline CDR1 and CDR2: SGHTA and FQGNSA. This CDR3 is 17 amino acids long.

This clone was detected a few times. The J gene is TRBJ1-1, the V gene TRBV6-6; no clear D gene. Germline lookup yields CDR1 MNHNY and CDR2 SVGAGI (reference sequence). This CDR3 region has 14 residues. Deletions cut 2 bases from V and 3 bases from J, with 10 bases between. CDR3 residues: CASSYTRLDTEAFF. The CDR3 coding sequence is TGTGCCAGCAGTTACACTCGCCTGGACACTGAAGCTTTCTTT.

V and J are TRBV18 and TRBJ1-5, with 7 bases fitting TRBD1. The CDR3 has 14 amino acids. The junction had 6 bases not matched to a gene; V was cut back by 6 bases and J by 4 bases. Per the germline V gene, CDR1 is KGHSH and CDR2 is LQKENI. The CDR3 nucleotides are TGTGCCAGCTCCGCCGGGACAGATAATCAGCCCCAGCATTTT. Its translation: CASSAGTDNQPQHF.

This clone was picked up one time. The chain couples TRBV9 to TRBJ2-1; possible D gene TRBD2, 7 bases. The V end lost 0 bases, the J end lost 7 bases, and 20 bases lay between the germline ends. The CDR3 covers 17 residues. Germline CDR1 and CDR2: SGDLS and YYNGEE. In DNA, the CDR3 is TGTGCCAGCAGCGTAGTGGGATCTAGCGGAGGGGGGAATGAGCAGTTCTTC. Translation gives CASSVVGSSGGGNEQFF. The full variable domain, completed using reference TRBV9 and TRBJ2-1, is DSGVTQTPKHLITATGQRVTLRCSPRSGDLSVYWYQQSLDQGLQFLIQYYNGEERAKGNILERFSAQQFPDLHSELNLSSLELGDSALYFCASSVVGSSGGGNEQFFGPGTRLTVL.